A single sample gave rise to the 14 T cell receptor beta chains below, sequenced in a study of beta chain features in type 1 diabetes. As every portion of the isolated RNA was reverse transcribed, the sequencing read expressed TCRB transcripts. Assay used: immunoSEQ multiplex PCR; TCRdb lists only in-frame clones, some missing. Of 200,000 to 300,000 clones in the sample, about 14% were seen once. Study conclusions and caveats: Among patients with Type 1 diabetes, TCRB CDR3s were moderately but significantly shorter in every one of the four CD4+ subsets.

Antigens of these TCRs are unknown. Sequenced input: naive CD4+ T cells from blood. These receptors were taken from a man younger than 45 with type 1 diabetes.

This rearrangement joins TRBV28 to TRBJ2-7, with TRBD2 matching 8 bases. After removal of 3 bases from V and 3 bases from J, the junction contained 10 bases not matched to a gene. This CDR3 comprises 16 residues. CDR1 and CDR2 from the germline V gene are MDHEN and SYDVKM. The CDR3 sequence: CASSFPRSGSRYEQYF. The CDR3 nucleotides are TGTGCCAGCAGTTTCCCTCGCAGCGGGAGCCGCTACGAGCAGTACTTC.

This clone showed up just a few times. The chain has TRBV7-2 and TRBJ1-1; 7 bases are a match to TRBD1. Trimming at V came to 4 bases and at J to 4 bases, leaving 9 bases not matched to a gene. CDR1 and CDR2 from the germline V gene are SGHTA and FQGNSA. The CDR3 spans 15 residues. CDR3 amino acids: CASSSRQGAGTEAFF. Written as DNA, the CDR3 is TGTGCCAGCAGCTCGAGACAGGGAGCTGGCACTGAAGCTTTCTTT.

This clone was seen more than once but under ten times. Written as DNA, the CDR3 is TGTGCCAGCAGGCGACAGGGTTTAGGCAATGAGCAGTTCTTC. Encoded protein: CASRRQGLGNEQFF. The chain combines TRBV13 with TRBJ2-1; 7 bases fit TRBD1. V shed 6 bases and J 6 bases; nucleotides not matched to a gene: 8. The germline gives CDR1 PRHDT, CDR2 FYEKMQ (reference sequence). The CDR3 has 14 amino acids.

This clone came up a few times. The chain joins TRBV5-1 to TRBJ2-1; perhaps TRBD1 as D (5 bases). The V gene's germline CDR1 is SGHRS and CDR2 YFSETQ. The CDR3 has 14 amino acids. V gave up 3 bases and J gave up 2 bases, with 9 bases separating them. CDR3 protein: CASSYDSPYNEQFF. For the CDR3, the DNA is TGCGCCAGCAGCTATGACAGCCCCTACAATGAGCAGTTCTTC. The full variable domain, with the rest looked up from reference TRBV5-1 and TRBJ2-1, is KAGVTQTPRYLIKTRGQQVTLSCSPISGHRSVSWYQQTPGQGLQFLFEYFSETQRNKGNFPGRFSGRQFSNSRSEMNVSTLELGDSALYLCASSYDSPYNEQFFGPGTRLTVL.

Only a few counts were recorded for this clone. DNA of the CDR3: TGTGCCACCAGCCCGCGGGACAGGGACTACGAGCAGTACTTC. This gives the protein CATSPRDRDYEQYF. This chain uses TRBV15 with TRBJ2-7; 9 bases line up with TRBD1. Germline-derived CDR1 and CDR2 are LNHNV and YYDKDF (reference sequence). The CDR3 totals 14 residues. V gave up 5 bases and J gave up 3 bases; unmatched junction bases: 5.

The rearrangement links TRBV5-6 to TRBJ1-6; D uncertain. The germline V and J ends were trimmed by 1 base and 7 bases, with 12 bases remaining between them. CDR1 and CDR2 from the germline V gene are SGHDT and YYEEEE. The CDR3 is made up of 15 amino acids. CDR3 sequence: CASSLSLLRNSPLHF. CDR3 bases: TGTGCCAGCAGCTTGTCTCTTCTTCGGAATTCACCCCTCCACTTT. The full variable domain, in which reference TRBV5-6 and TRBJ1-6 provide the parts outside the CDR3, is DAGVTQSPTHLIKTRGQQVTLRCSPKSGHDTVSWYQQALGQGPQFIFQYYEEEERQRGNFPDRFSGHQFPNYSSELNVNALLLGDSALYLCASSLSLLRNSPLHFGNGTRLTVT.

The rearrangement uses TRBV5-1 and TRBJ1-2; 8 positions match TRBD1. This CDR3 region has 17 residues. Germline V gene lookup returns CDR1 SGHRS and CDR2 YFSETQ. Germline trimming cut 1 base from V and 6 bases from J; bases unmatched to any gene: 14. The CDR3 DNA reads as TGCGCCAGCAGCTTGAGTCCAACTGTCTGGGACAGGCATGGCTACACCTTC. It is translated as CASSLSPTVWDRHGYTF.

This chain joins TRBV9 and TRBJ2-1, with TRBD1 matching 11 bases. Germline V lookup: CDR1 SGDLS, CDR2 YYNGEE. This CDR3 has 19 amino acids. V dropped 3 bases and J dropped 6; count of bases not matched to a gene: 17. CDR3 region: CASSAPSSPGTGGINEQFF. In nucleotides, the CDR3 is TGTGCCAGCAGCGCCCCTTCCTCCCCCGGGACAGGGGGGATCAATGAGCAGTTCTTC.

In its sample, this clone was seen a few times. V is TRBV29-1 and J is TRBJ2-1; 8 nucleotides line up with TRBD1. The CDR3 is 12 amino acids. After removal of 4 bases from V and 9 bases from J, the junction contained 5 bases not matched to a gene. Per the germline V gene, CDR1 is SQVTM and CDR2 is ANQGSEA. The CDR3 sequence: CSVGQGAIEQFF. The CDR3 region has the DNA TGCAGCGTTGGGCAGGGGGCGATTGAGCAGTTCTTC.

This clone was observed a few times. Here the CDR3 DNA reads TGTGCCAGCAGTCAGGGGCTCTCTGGAAACACCATATATTTT. The encoded protein is CASSQGLSGNTIYF. The chain uses TRBV6-5 and TRBJ1-3; D may be TRBD1 (6 bases). The CDR3 is 14 amino acids. The V and J ends lost 5 bases and 0 bases respectively, with 8 bases between them. The germline V gene has CDR1 MNHEY and CDR2 SVGAGI.

This chain links TRBV11-2 with TRBJ2-1, with 10 bases fitting TRBD2. This CDR3 has 14 amino acids. The J segment lost 9 bases and the V segment lost 6 bases, leaving 8 bases of the junction unmatched. Per the germline V gene, CDR1 is SGHAT and CDR2 is FQNNGV. Written as DNA, the CDR3 is TGTGCCAGCAGGACCCCAGCGGGAGGGCGTGAGCAGTTCTTC. It specifies CASRTPAGGREQFF.

This clone occurred a few times. Other DNA sequences of this sample code for an identical CDR3. The rearrangement links TRBV18 to TRBJ2-5; 8 nucleotides agree with TRBD1. Per germline, CDR1 KGHSH and CDR2 LQKENI. V shed 3 bases and J 1 base; nucleotides not matched to a gene: 1. The CDR3 is 14 amino acids. The CDR3 region is CASSPTGGQETQYF. The DNA of the CDR3 is TGTGCCAGCTCACCTACAGGGGGCCAAGAGACCCAGTACTTC.

Only a few counts were recorded for this clone. J is TRBJ2-7 and V is TRBV7-8; TRBD1 might be the D (6 bases). Between the trimmed V and J ends, which lost 3 bases and 7 bases, there was a span of 7 bases. This CDR3 contains 11 residues. Germline CDR1 reads SGHVS; CDR2 reads FQNEAQ. The CDR3 reads CASSLTGEQYF. The CDR3 DNA reads as TGTGCCAGCAGCTTGACAGGAGAGCAGTACTTC.

This clone was picked up a small number of times. The chain employs TRBV2 and TRBJ2-7; 7 bases line up with TRBD2. CDR1 is SNHLY and CDR2 is FYNNEI in the germline V gene. This CDR3 has 14 amino acids. The V and J ends lost 7 bases and 6 bases, in that order; junction bases with no gene match: 12. The CDR3, as DNA: TGTGCCAGCATGAGGCGGGAGAGGGCTGGCGAGCAGTACTTC. As protein: CASMRRERAGEQYF.